These T cell receptor beta chains were read from a single sample in a study of CD8+ T cells in alopecia areata. Clones were read by immunoSEQ multiplex PCR, and TCRdb kept only the in-frame ones, dropping some. Here the sample spans about 120,000 clones, around 64% being singletons. Specimen: CD4+ T cells sorted from blood. These TCRs come from a human donor in good health. CDR3s include the opening cysteine and the closing phenylalanine or tryptophan. D genes are given only for firm matches. Where a row states a size, it is once, few, many or the class of an expanded clone; other rows omit it.

DNA: TGTGCCAGCAGGGGGACAGGGTGGAGGACTTTCTTT
CDR3: CASRGTGWRTFF
D: TRBD1
J: TRBJ1-1
size: .
V: TRBV6-5

DNA: TGCAGCGTTCGCAGGGGAGGAACCGGGGAGCTGTTTTTT
CDR3: CSVRRGGTGELFF
D: .
J: TRBJ2-2
size: .
V: TRBV29-1

DNA: TGTGCCAGCACCACTAGCGGGGGAAATAATGAGCAGTTCTTC
CDR3: CASTTSGGNNEQFF
D: TRBD2
J: TRBJ2-1
size: .
V: TRBV6-5

DNA: TGTGCCAGCAGCCCCGCATACAGCTCCTACAATGAGCAGTTCTTC
CDR3: CASSPAYSSYNEQFF
D: .
J: TRBJ2-1
size: .
V: TRBV7-2

DNA: TGTGCCAGCAGTAGGGGTTACGAGCAGTACTTC
CDR3: CASSRGYEQYF
D: .
J: TRBJ2-7
size: .
V: TRBV25-1

DNA: TGCGCCAGCAGCCTGGGGACAGGGGCCAACGAGCAGTACTTC
CDR3: CASSLGTGANEQYF
D: TRBD1
J: TRBJ2-7
size: .
V: TRBV4-1

DNA: TGCAGCGTTGGCGTGGCGGGGGGGGTTGAGCAGTTCTTC
CDR3: CSVGVAGGVEQFF
D: TRBD2
J: TRBJ2-1
size: few
V: TRBV29-1

DNA: TGCAGCGTCGAAATGGTAGCGGGGAAGCAAGAGACCCAGTACTTC
CDR3: CSVEMVAGKQETQYF
D: TRBD2
J: TRBJ2-5
size: .
V: TRBV29-1

DNA: TGTGCCAGCGGTTCGGTTGGTCAGGGCTATGGCTACACCTTC
CDR3: CASGSVGQGYGYTF
D: .
J: TRBJ1-2
size: few
V: TRBV7-9

DNA: TGTGCCAGCAGCTCACAGGCCTCTGGGGCCAACGTCCTGACTTTC
CDR3: CASSSQASGANVLTF
D: .
J: TRBJ2-6
size: .
V: TRBV7-9

DNA: TGCAGCGTGGGGATGAGCTCCTACAATGAGCAGTTCTTC
CDR3: CSVGMSSYNEQFF
D: .
J: TRBJ2-1
size: .
V: TRBV29-1

DNA: TGTGCCTGGAGCGAACCTCTGGGGATAGAAGAGACCCAGTACTTC
CDR3: CAWSEPLGIEETQYF
D: .
J: TRBJ2-5
size: .
V: TRBV30

DNA: TGTGCCATCAGCCAGGGTGGCAATGAGCAGTTCTTC
CDR3: CAISQGGNEQFF
D: .
J: TRBJ2-1
size: few
V: TRBV10-3

DNA: TGTGCCTGGAGCGACCTCGCCGCTAGCGGATACACAGATACGCAGTATTTT
CDR3: CAWSDLAASGYTDTQYF
D: TRBD2
J: TRBJ2-3
size: .
V: TRBV30

DNA: TGTGCCAGCAGCTTTCTGGACAGCTCCTACGAGCAGTACTTC
CDR3: CASSFLDSSYEQYF
D: .
J: TRBJ2-7
size: .
V: TRBV7-6

DNA: TGTGCCTGGTTAGGACAGGGTGGAGAAAAACTGTTTTTT
CDR3: CAWLGQGGEKLFF
D: TRBD1
J: TRBJ1-4
size: few
V: TRBV30

DNA: TGCAGCGTTCGGCAGCGCACAGATACGCAGTATTTT
CDR3: CSVRQRTDTQYF
D: .
J: TRBJ2-3
size: .
V: TRBV29-1

DNA: TGTGCCTGGGACACCGGGGCCAACGTCCTGACTTTC
CDR3: CAWDTGANVLTF
D: .
J: TRBJ2-6
size: .
V: TRBV30

DNA: TGCAGCGTTGAACCTTGGGACACTGAAGCTTTCTTT
CDR3: CSVEPWDTEAFF
D: .
J: TRBJ1-1
size: .
V: TRBV29-1

DNA: TGTGCCAGCAGCCCGAGGCCAGTAACTTCACCCCTCCACTTT
CDR3: CASSPRPVTSPLHF
D: .
J: TRBJ1-6
size: .
V: TRBV13

DNA: TGCAGCGGGACAGGTCCTAACTATGGCTACACCTTC
CDR3: CSGTGPNYGYTF
D: TRBD1
J: TRBJ1-2
size: .
V: TRBV29-1

DNA: TGTGCCAGCAGTTTCCGAAAAGCCGGGACAGGAGACTCCTACGAGCAGTACTTC
CDR3: CASSFRKAGTGDSYEQYF
D: TRBD1
J: TRBJ2-7
size: .
V: TRBV27

DNA: TGTGCCAGCAGCCGGGACAGGGGATCTCAGCCCCAGCATTTT
CDR3: CASSRDRGSQPQHF
D: TRBD1
J: TRBJ1-5
size: .
V: TRBV7-9

DNA: TGTGCCAGCAGCTACCGGGACAGGTCGACCGGGGAGCTGTTTTTT
CDR3: CASSYRDRSTGELFF
D: TRBD1
J: TRBJ2-2
size: few
V: TRBV7-8

DNA: TGTGCCAGCAGCCGCAAGGCAGCCAAAAACATTCAGTACTTC
CDR3: CASSRKAAKNIQYF
D: .
J: TRBJ2-4
size: .
V: TRBV5-6

DNA: TGTGCCAGCTCACCACCGTCCCCTCCAGATACGCAGTATTTT
CDR3: CASSPPSPPDTQYF
D: .
J: TRBJ2-3
size: few
V: TRBV18

DNA: TGTGCCACCAGTGCCGGGACTAGCGTCAATGAGCAGTTCTTC
CDR3: CATSAGTSVNEQFF
D: TRBD2
J: TRBJ2-1
size: .
V: TRBV15

DNA: TGTGCCATCAGTGACGTGGTCCACTACGAGCAGTACTTC
CDR3: CAISDVVHYEQYF
D: .
J: TRBJ2-7
size: .
V: TRBV10-3

DNA: TGTGCCAGCCATCCTAGGGGGCAAAGGGGAGATACGCAGTATTTT
CDR3: CASHPRGQRGDTQYF
D: TRBD1
J: TRBJ2-3
size: .
V: TRBV6-5

DNA: TGTGCCTGGAACGCCTTGAACACTGAAGCTTTCTTT
CDR3: CAWNALNTEAFF
D: .
J: TRBJ1-1
size: .
V: TRBV30

DNA: TGCAGCGTTATATTCAGGGGTACAGATACGCAGTATTTT
CDR3: CSVIFRGTDTQYF
D: .
J: TRBJ2-3
size: few
V: TRBV29-1

DNA: TGCAGCGCCCGGGTAGGAGGGCCCTACTCTGGAAACACCATATATTTT
CDR3: CSARVGGPYSGNTIYF
D: .
J: TRBJ1-3
size: once
V: TRBV29-1

DNA: TGTGCCAGCAGCGGGAGCGGGGGGCCCTACGAGCAGTACTTC
CDR3: CASSGSGGPYEQYF
D: TRBD2
J: TRBJ2-7
size: few
V: TRBV7-9

DNA: TGTGCCCGGGACAGGGGGGACACTGAAGCTTTCTTT
CDR3: CARDRGDTEAFF
D: TRBD1
J: TRBJ1-1
size: once
V: TRBV30

DNA: TGCAGCGTTGAAGGGCGGCAGGGTAACTATGGCTACACCTTC
CDR3: CSVEGRQGNYGYTF
D: .
J: TRBJ1-2
size: .
V: TRBV29-1

DNA: TGCAGCGGGATTGGGACAGGGGACGGCTACACCTTC
CDR3: CSGIGTGDGYTF
D: TRBD1
J: TRBJ1-2
size: .
V: TRBV29-1

DNA: TGTGCCAGCAGTTCGGACGCTAGAAACACCATATATTTT
CDR3: CASSSDARNTIYF
D: .
J: TRBJ1-3
size: few
V: TRBV7-3

DNA: TGCGCCAGCAGCTTGGGGAATGCTAATGAAAAACTGTTTTTT
CDR3: CASSLGNANEKLFF
D: .
J: TRBJ1-4
size: once
V: TRBV5-1

DNA: TGTGCCAGCAGCCCAGGGCAGGGGTACGAAGAGACCCAGTACTTC
CDR3: CASSPGQGYEETQYF
D: .
J: TRBJ2-5
size: .
V: TRBV27

DNA: TGCAGCGTTCGCGGGGGCTTGAACACTGAAGCTTTCTTT
CDR3: CSVRGGLNTEAFF
D: .
J: TRBJ1-1
size: .
V: TRBV29-1

DNA: TGTGCCAGCCGTGATGGGGGACACCTGAGCTACGAGCAGTACTTC
CDR3: CASRDGGHLSYEQYF
D: .
J: TRBJ2-7
size: .
V: TRBV25-1

DNA: TGTGCCAGCAGTTACTCGGGGGTCTCCGAGGAGCAGTTCTTC
CDR3: CASSYSGVSEEQFF
D: .
J: TRBJ2-1
size: .
V: TRBV6-5

DNA: TGTGCCAGCAGCTTAGTAGGCGGGGAGCTGTTTTTT
CDR3: CASSLVGGELFF
D: .
J: TRBJ2-2
size: .
V: TRBV7-6

DNA: TGTGCCAGCAGCTTTTTCCTTGCAACCTACGAGCAGTACTTC
CDR3: CASSFFLATYEQYF
D: .
J: TRBJ2-7
size: .
V: TRBV7-2

DNA: TGTGCCTGGAGCCGCCCCCCCCTGACAGGGGACGGGACTGAAGCTTTCTTT
CDR3: CAWSRPPLTGDGTEAFF
D: TRBD1
J: TRBJ1-1
size: once
V: TRBV30

DNA: TGCAAGCCCGGGGGCCAGTTCTTC
CDR3: CKPGGQFF
D: .
J: TRBJ2-1
size: .
V: TRBV20-1

DNA: TGTGCCAGCAGTTACAGTAGCAATCAGCCCCAGCATTTT
CDR3: CASSYSSNQPQHF
D: .
J: TRBJ1-5
size: few
V: TRBV27